The rows below give T cell receptor beta chains drawn from one sample of a study of chemoradiotherapy in HPV16-positive cancers. TCRdb's table, derived via immunoSEQ multiplex PCR, lists solely in-frame clones and lacks some. The sample gives 17,000 or so clones, about 90% of which show up once; roughly 2.4% is in the top ten. The sample consisted of blood, taken from a patient who underwent chemoradiotherapy. All receptors come from a human donor with HPV-associated anogenital cancer. CDR3s include the opening cysteine and the closing phenylalanine or tryptophan. D genes are given only for firm matches. Not every row has a clone size; where given, it reads once, few, many or a size class.

D	size	V	J	DNA	CDR3
TRBD1	.	TRBV27	TRBJ2-7	TGTGCCAGCAAATCAGGTGACAGGGGTCTGGGGGAGCAGTACTTC	CASKSGDRGLGEQYF
TRBD2	.	TRBV30	TRBJ2-1	TGTGCCTGGACCCGGGCGCTAGCGGGGGGGGACAATGAGCAGTTCTTC	CAWTRALAGGDNEQFF
.	.	TRBV4-2	TRBJ1-1	TGTGCCAGCAGCCAAGAGGGAGGTATCAACACTGAAGCTTTCTTT	CASSQEGGINTEAFF
.	.	TRBV2	TRBJ2-4	TGTGCCAGCAGTGAAACAGGTCGGGACATTCAGTACTTC	CASSETGRDIQYF
.	.	TRBV5-1	TRBJ2-2	TGCGCCAGCAGCTTGGGACAGAACACCGGGGAGCTGTTTTTT	CASSLGQNTGELFF
.	.	TRBV7-2	TRBJ1-2	TGTGCCAGCAGCCCCGACAGGAACTATGGCTACACCTTC	CASSPDRNYGYTF
.	.	TRBV6-1	TRBJ1-2	TGTGCCAGCATACCGGGACGCGGGTATGGCTACACCTTC	CASIPGRGYGYTF
.	.	TRBV5-6	TRBJ2-7	TGTGCCAGCAGCTTGCCGCGAGGGGCGGGGCGCCTCTACGAGCAGTACTTC	CASSLPRGAGRLYEQYF
.	.	TRBV7-9	TRBJ2-1	TGTGCCAGTCATTTCAGGGCCTCAGACTACAATGAGCAGTTCTTC	CASHFRASDYNEQFF
.	.	TRBV13	TRBJ2-1	TGTGCCAGCAGCTGGGGGCCACCCCCCTACAATGAGCAGTTCTTC	CASSWGPPPYNEQFF
.	.	TRBV28	TRBJ2-3	TGTGCCAGCAGGGGGGCGGGAATCATCGGCGGCACAGATACGCAGTATTTT	CASRGAGIIGGTDTQYF
.	.	TRBV6-4	TRBJ2-1	TGTGCCAGCAGTGACTCGGCCTTCAATGAGCAGTTCTTC	CASSDSAFNEQFF
TRBD1	.	TRBV19	TRBJ2-3	TGTGCCAGTACCCGACAGGGCAATGCAGATACGCAGTATTTT	CASTRQGNADTQYF
TRBD1	.	TRBV29-1	TRBJ1-1	TGCAGCGCCTCACCCGGGACAGGGGCCCGTGTATTCTTT	CSASPGTGARVFF
.	.	TRBV9	TRBJ1-1	TGTGCCAGCAACCGGGAGGGGATGAACACTGAAGCTTTCTTT	CASNREGMNTEAFF
.	.	TRBV5-6	TRBJ2-7	TGTGCCAGCAGCTTGGGGGATGGGGCCTACGAGCAGTACTTC	CASSLGDGAYEQYF
.	.	TRBV4-1	TRBJ1-6	TGCGCCAGCAGCCAAGAGGTAGTTGGGGTCATCTATAATTCACCCCTCCACTTT	CASSQEVVGVIYNSPLHF
TRBD2	.	TRBV5-1	TRBJ2-1	TGCGCCAGCAGCTTTAGACTAGCGGGAGTTAATGAGCAGTTCTTC	CASSFRLAGVNEQFF
.	few	TRBV9	TRBJ2-1	TGTGCCAGCAGCATCCGGGCCGAACGCGATGAGCAGTTCTTC	CASSIRAERDEQFF
TRBD1	.	TRBV10-3	TRBJ1-5	TGTGCCATCAGTGTAATCAGAGGGAGGGACAGGGTCAAACAGCCCCAGCATTTT	CAISVIRGRDRVKQPQHF
TRBD1	once	TRBV6-1	TRBJ2-2	TGTGCCAGCGACAGGGGGAACACCGGGGAGCTGTTTTTT	CASDRGNTGELFF
.	.	TRBV19	TRBJ2-7	TGTGCCAGTAGCCTCTCCGTCGGGGAATACCACGAGCAGTACTTC	CASSLSVGEYHEQYF